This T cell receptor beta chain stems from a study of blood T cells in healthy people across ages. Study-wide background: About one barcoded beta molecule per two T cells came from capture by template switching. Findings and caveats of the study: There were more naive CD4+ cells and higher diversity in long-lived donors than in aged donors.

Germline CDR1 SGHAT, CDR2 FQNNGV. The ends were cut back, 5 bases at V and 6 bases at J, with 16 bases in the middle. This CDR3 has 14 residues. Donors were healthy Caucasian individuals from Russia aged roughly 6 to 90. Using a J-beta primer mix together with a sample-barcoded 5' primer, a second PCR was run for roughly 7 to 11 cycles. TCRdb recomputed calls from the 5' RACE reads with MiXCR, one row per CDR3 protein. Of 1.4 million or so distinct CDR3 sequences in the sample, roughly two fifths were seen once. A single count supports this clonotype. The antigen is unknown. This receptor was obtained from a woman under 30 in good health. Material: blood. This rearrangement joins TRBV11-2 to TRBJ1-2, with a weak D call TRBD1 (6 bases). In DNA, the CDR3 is TGTGCCAGCAGCCATAACCAGGGGTCTGATGGCTACACCTTC. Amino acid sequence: CASSHNQGSDGYTF. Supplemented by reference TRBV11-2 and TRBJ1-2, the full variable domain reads EAGVAQSPRYKIIEKRQSVAFWCNPISGHATLYWYQQILGQGPKLLIQFQNNGVVDDSQLPKDRFSAERLKGVDSTLKIQPAKLEDSAVYLCASSHNQGSDGYTFGSGTRLTVV.